This T cell receptor (beta chain) emerged from a study of blood T cell repertoires in COVID-19. Overall study: Acute-phase and convalescent COVID-19 samples originated in the United States, Italy and Spain.

In the study's own analysis: Reference gene primers were amplified, and this amplification served to estimate nucleated cell counts. Libraries were prepared by immunoSEQ multiplex PCR; TCRdb keeps only in-frame clonotypes and omits some of them. V, J and clone size are taken as reported in that table, and D and trimming were inferred from the DNA itself. The sample has fewer than 150,000 clones; roughly 83% are singletons. The CDR3 is 14 amino acids. After removal of 6 bases from V and 6 bases from J, the junction contained 6 bases not matched to a gene. The germline CDR1 and CDR2 sequences are KGHSH and LQKENI.

Sequenced input: peripheral blood. This TCR was sampled from a woman aged 45-65 years with acute or convalescent COVID-19. V gene TRBV18 combines with J gene TRBJ2-1; 9 nucleotides align to TRBD2. The CDR3 nucleotides read TGTGCCAGCTCCCGCGGACTAGCGCCCAATGAGCAGTTCTTC. It translates to CASSRGLAPNEQFF. The full variable domain, its missing parts supplied by reference TRBV18 and TRBJ2-1, is NAGVMQNPRHLVRRRGQEARLRCSPMKGHSHVYWYRQLPEEGLKFMVYLQKENIIDESGMPKERFSAEFPKEGPSILRIQQVVRGDSAAYFCASSRGLAPNEQFFGPGTRLTVL.